The rows below give T cell receptor beta chains drawn from one sample of a study of blood T cell repertoires in COVID-19. Generated by immunoSEQ multiplex PCR, the TCRdb table keeps only in-frame clones and is missing some. Of about 53,000 clones in the sample, around 80% were seen once. Sequenced: peripheral blood. These receptors originate from a human donor in a cohort sampled during active COVID-19. Each CDR3 is given without its conserved first and last residue. Not every row has a clone size; where given, it reads once, few, many or a size class.

j_gene: TRBJ2-5; v_gene: TRBV7-6; abundance: .; CDR3aa: ASSPGLWETQY
j_gene: TRBJ1-2; v_gene: TRBV10-3; abundance: .; CDR3aa: AISGQENYGYT
j_gene: TRBJ1-2; v_gene: TRBV6-5; abundance: .; CDR3aa: ASYTGGPYGYT
j_gene: TRBJ2-2; v_gene: TRBV6-2/TRBV6-3; abundance: .; CDR3aa: ASSYRGGRTGELF
j_gene: TRBJ2-1; v_gene: TRBV29-1; abundance: .; CDR3aa: SVGGTSGLLYNEQF
j_gene: TRBJ2-1; v_gene: TRBV5-1; abundance: .; CDR3aa: ASSGGTRSNEQF
j_gene: TRBJ1-2; v_gene: TRBV11-2; abundance: many; CDR3aa: ASSPTGDRRYGYT
j_gene: TRBJ2-1; v_gene: TRBV4-1; abundance: .; CDR3aa: ASSQPLYRNEQF
j_gene: TRBJ2-7; v_gene: TRBV27; abundance: .; CDR3aa: ASSLGGEREQY
j_gene: TRBJ2-3; v_gene: TRBV7-2; abundance: .; CDR3aa: ASSTSGTDTQY
j_gene: TRBJ2-7; v_gene: TRBV6-2/TRBV6-3; abundance: .; CDR3aa: ASSEGRGQGRYEQY
j_gene: TRBJ2-3; v_gene: TRBV6-4; abundance: .; CDR3aa: ASSDEWTGTTDTQY
j_gene: TRBJ2-5; v_gene: TRBV7-9; abundance: .; CDR3aa: ASSSGGPQETQY
j_gene: TRBJ2-4; v_gene: TRBV30; abundance: .; CDR3aa: AWSRPGQVLAGVRAKNIQY
j_gene: TRBJ2-7; v_gene: TRBV29-1; abundance: once; CDR3aa: SVGTGFYYEQY
j_gene: TRBJ1-1; v_gene: TRBV6-5; abundance: .; CDR3aa: ASLPGTGTQAF
j_gene: TRBJ1-2; v_gene: TRBV5-1; abundance: .; CDR3aa: ASSLGDYGYT
j_gene: TRBJ1-2; v_gene: TRBV4-1; abundance: .; CDR3aa: ASSPPGGYGYT
j_gene: TRBJ2-6; v_gene: TRBV7-3; abundance: medium-sized; CDR3aa: ASSQAASGANVLT
j_gene: TRBJ2-7; v_gene: TRBV7-9; abundance: .; CDR3aa: ASSLRQSYEQY
j_gene: TRBJ1-1; v_gene: TRBV13; abundance: .; CDR3aa: ASSLGAYRGHKWLNTEAF
j_gene: TRBJ1-2; v_gene: TRBV4-3; abundance: .; CDR3aa: ASSERTGSGYT
j_gene: TRBJ2-2; v_gene: TRBV6-4; abundance: few; CDR3aa: ASSEAQDTGELF
j_gene: TRBJ2-7; v_gene: TRBV9; abundance: few; CDR3aa: ASSPQTGSYEQY
j_gene: TRBJ2-7; v_gene: TRBV6-6; abundance: .; CDR3aa: ASSYGGVDHEQY
j_gene: TRBJ2-3; v_gene: TRBV5-5; abundance: .; CDR3aa: ASSLEHDTQY
j_gene: TRBJ2-1; v_gene: TRBV27; abundance: .; CDR3aa: ASSLSGTEQF
j_gene: TRBJ2-5; v_gene: TRBV4-1; abundance: few; CDR3aa: ASSSDFQETQY
j_gene: TRBJ1-5; v_gene: TRBV6-5; abundance: .; CDR3aa: ASSYGGPNQPQH
j_gene: TRBJ2-1; v_gene: TRBV10-2; abundance: .; CDR3aa: ASSESSGGSYNEQF
j_gene: TRBJ1-2; v_gene: TRBV6-5; abundance: .; CDR3aa: ASSYSPGVGYGYT
j_gene: TRBJ2-1; v_gene: TRBV7-9; abundance: .; CDR3aa: ASSLPGQGINEQF
j_gene: TRBJ2-3; v_gene: TRBV27; abundance: .; CDR3aa: ASSKSGGAGDTQY
j_gene: TRBJ2-1; v_gene: TRBV21-1; abundance: .; CDR3aa: ASTLGDEQF
j_gene: TRBJ2-5; v_gene: TRBV7-2; abundance: .; CDR3aa: ASSQGQQETQY
j_gene: TRBJ2-5; v_gene: TRBV3-1/TRBV3-2; abundance: once; CDR3aa: ASSQEGPQVETQY
j_gene: TRBJ1-4; v_gene: TRBV19; abundance: .; CDR3aa: ASSIDGEKLF
j_gene: TRBJ2-1; v_gene: TRBV28; abundance: .; CDR3aa: ASSPGQNRNEQF
j_gene: TRBJ1-1; v_gene: TRBV10-3; abundance: .; CDR3aa: AIQGGGRGTEAF
j_gene: TRBJ2-3; v_gene: TRBV5-6; abundance: .; CDR3aa: ASKRQGVDTQY
j_gene: TRBJ1-3; v_gene: TRBV20-1; abundance: .; CDR3aa: SASQRGNTIY
j_gene: TRBJ2-7; v_gene: TRBV5-1; abundance: .; CDR3aa: ASSLGTGLHEQY
j_gene: TRBJ1-4; v_gene: TRBV9; abundance: .; CDR3aa: ASSLGVGEGEKLF
j_gene: TRBJ1-5; v_gene: TRBV28; abundance: .; CDR3aa: ASSPVTGGNQPQH
j_gene: TRBJ1-1; v_gene: TRBV7-2; abundance: .; CDR3aa: ASSFATRPTEAF
j_gene: TRBJ2-5; v_gene: TRBV4-3; abundance: .; CDR3aa: ASSQDLGQGIGETQY
j_gene: TRBJ2-5; v_gene: TRBV2; abundance: .; CDR3aa: ASSKDSQETQY